Below are 26 T cell receptor beta chains sequenced from a single sample in a study of cytomegalovirus exposure and HLA in healthy donors. The PCR ran on 60 Vbeta and 13 Jbeta primers. Sequenced by immunoSEQ multiplex PCR; TCRdb stores in-frame clones only, minus some. The repertoire holds a few hundred thousand clones, approximately 90% seen once, with roughly 2.1% in the top ten. The sequenced sample consisted of PBMCs. These receptors came from a woman aged 18-29 years in good health and CMV-seronegative.

The chain carries TRBV5-6 and TRBJ1-2; 9 bases map to TRBD1. This CDR3 comprises 16 residues. Germline-derived CDR1 and CDR2 are SGHDT and YYEEEE. Trimming at V came to 4 bases and at J to 7 bases, leaving 14 bases not matched to a gene. This CDR3 reads CASSPDVQGATVGYTF. CDR3 nucleotides: TGTGCCAGCAGCCCAGACGTACAGGGGGCTACTGTTGGCTACACCTTC. Together with reference TRBV5-6 and TRBJ1-2, the CDR3 gives the full variable domain: DAGVTQSPTHLIKTRGQQVTLRCSPKSGHDTVSWYQQALGQGPQFIFQYYEEEERQRGNFPDRFSGHQFPNYSSELNVNALLLGDSALYLCASSPDVQGATVGYTFGSGTRLTVV.

The V gene is TRBV19, the J gene TRBJ1-5; D gene uncertain. V was shortened by 5 bases and J by 2 bases, with 13 bases between the two germline ends. This CDR3 spans 15 amino acids. CDR1 is LNHDA and CDR2 is SQIVND in the germline V gene (reference sequence). DNA of the CDR3: TGTGCCAGTAGTCCTCTTGGCATGGGCAATCAGCCCCAGCATTTT. Translation gives CASSPLGMGNQPQHF. The complete variable domain, with remaining parts taken from reference TRBV19 and TRBJ1-5, reads DGGITQSPKYLFRKEGQNVTLSCEQNLNHDAMYWYRQDPGQGLRLIYYSQIVNDFQKGDIAEGYSVSREKKESFPLTVTSAQKNPTAFYLCASSPLGMGNQPQHFGDGTRLSIL.

The chain is built from TRBV30 and TRBJ1-2; TRBD1 matches 7 bases. The length of the CDR3 is 13 residues. The V and J ends lost 2 bases and 6 bases, in that order; junction bases with no gene match: 6. Germline V gives CDR1 GTSNPN, CDR2 SVGIG (reference sequence). CDR3 nucleotides: TGTGCCTGGAGTAGACAGGGCGTAAATGGCTACACCTTC. Translated, it gives CAWSRQGVNGYTF.

The genes are TRBV4-2 and TRBJ2-7; D may be TRBD2 (6 bases). Trimming cost V 4 bases and J 8 bases, with 21 bases left between them. The CDR3 has 15 residues. CDR1 is LGHNA and CDR2 is YNFKEQ in the germline V gene. The CDR3 sequence is CASSREVQVDDQQYF. The CDR3 DNA follows: TGTGCCAGCAGCCGGGAGGTACAGGTGGACGACCAGCAGTACTTC.

The chain is built from TRBV5-1 and TRBJ2-3, with a tentative D call TRBD2 (6 bases). The V gene's germline CDR1 is SGHRS and CDR2 YFSETQ. CDR3 size: 14 residues. The germline V and J ends were trimmed by 2 bases and 2 bases, with 9 bases remaining between them. CDR3 loop: CASSFSGLTDTQYF. In DNA form, the CDR3 reads TGCGCCAGCAGCTTTAGCGGCCTCACAGATACGCAGTATTTT. The variable domain in full, with the rest retrieved from reference TRBV5-1 and TRBJ2-3, is KAGVTQTPRYLIKTRGQQVTLSCSPISGHRSVSWYQQTPGQGLQFLFEYFSETQRNKGNFPGRFSGRQFSNSRSEMNVSTLELGDSALYLCASSFSGLTDTQYFGPGTRLTVL.

This clone was found once. The chain couples TRBV2 to TRBJ1-1, with D tentatively TRBD1 (5 bases). Trimming pared 2 bases from V and 6 bases from J, leaving 13 bases between. This CDR3 region has 14 residues. Per the germline V gene, CDR1 is SNHLY and CDR2 is FYNNEI. The CDR3 loop is CASSEFGGMSEAFF. The CDR3 region has the DNA TGTGCCAGCAGTGAATTCGGGGGGATGTCTGAAGCTTTCTTT.

This chain uses TRBV5-1 with TRBJ1-2; D gene ambiguous. Germline CDR1 and CDR2: SGHRS and YFSETQ. Trimming removed 1 base from V and 4 bases from J, with 17 bases in between. The CDR3 is 16 amino acids. This CDR3 is CASSLSSRGQAYGYTF. CDR3 DNA: TGCGCCAGCAGCTTGAGTAGTCGAGGGCAGGCCTATGGCTACACCTTC.

This rearrangement joins TRBV10-3 to TRBJ1-1; the match to TRBD1 covers 9 bases. CDR3 length: 14 residues. The germline CDR1 and CDR2 sequences are ENHRY and SYGVKD. Trimming at V came to 6 bases and at J to 1 base, leaving 3 bases not matched to a gene. The CDR3: CAISVDRGNTEAFF. The CDR3 coding sequence is TGTGCCATCAGCGTGGACAGGGGGAACACTGAAGCTTTCTTT.

The V call is TRBV5-1, the J call TRBJ2-7, with a possible D match to TRBD1 (6 bases). CDR1 is SGHRS and CDR2 is YFSETQ in the germline V gene. The CDR3 consists of 15 residues. V was clipped by 1 base and J by 4 bases, with 15 bases between them. CDR3 residues: CASSLQSGVTYEQYF. CDR3 nucleotides: TGCGCCAGCAGCTTGCAGTCAGGGGTTACGTACGAGCAGTACTTC. Full variable domain (missing parts from reference TRBV5-1 and TRBJ2-7): KAGVTQTPRYLIKTRGQQVTLSCSPISGHRSVSWYQQTPGQGLQFLFEYFSETQRNKGNFPGRFSGRQFSNSRSEMNVSTLELGDSALYLCASSLQSGVTYEQYFGPGTRLTVT.

The chain employs TRBV29-1 and TRBJ1-2; no definite D call. The V end lost 3 bases, the J end lost 5 bases, and 7 bases lay between the germline ends. This CDR3 spans 11 amino acids. Germline V gives CDR1 SQVTM, CDR2 ANQGSEA. CDR3 loop: CSVESRYGYTF. The CDR3 coding sequence is TGCAGCGTTGAGTCCCGTTATGGCTACACCTTC. Filled out from reference TRBV29-1 and TRBJ1-2, the complete variable domain reads SAVISQKPSRDICQRGTSLTIQCQVDSQVTMMFWYRQQPGQSLTLIATANQGSEATYESGFVIDKFPISRPNLTFSTLTVSNMSPEDSSIYLCSVESRYGYTFGSGTRLTVV.

The chain uses TRBV7-3 and TRBJ2-6; unclear D gene. The length of the CDR3 is 13 residues. Germline lookup yields CDR1 SGHTA and CDR2 FQGTGA. V dropped 8 bases and J dropped 0 bases, with 5 bases sitting between them. The CDR3 DNA reads TGTGCCAGCTCATCCTCTGGGGCCAACGTCCTGACTTTC. This codes for CASSSSGANVLTF.

V usage is TRBV5-5 and J usage is TRBJ2-7; possibly TRBD1 for D (5 bases). Looked up from germline, CDR1 is SGHKS and CDR2 is YYEKEE (reference sequence). This CDR3 contains 13 residues. Deletions cut 4 bases from V and 4 bases from J, with 12 bases between. For the CDR3, the DNA is TGTGCCAGCAGCCCACAGGCCTTGTACGAGCAGTACTTC. As protein: CASSPQALYEQYF.

The V and J genes are TRBV10-3 and TRBJ1-2; TRBD1 might be the D (5 bases). Germline V gives CDR1 ENHRY, CDR2 SYGVKD. The CDR3 runs 13 residues. V lost 5 bases and J lost 2, with 9 bases in between. CDR3 in amino acids: CAISMDKNYGYTF. In DNA form, the CDR3 reads TGTGCCATCAGTATGGACAAAAACTATGGCTACACCTTC.

CDR3 sequence: CASSLLFVDRVYEQYF. CDR3 sequence (DNA): TGTGCCAGCAGCTTATTATTCGTAGACAGGGTGTACGAGCAGTACTTC. This chain joins TRBV11-2 and TRBJ2-7, with TRBD1 matching 7 bases. From germline, CDR1 is SGHAT and CDR2 FQNNGV. The CDR3 has 16 amino acids. The junction had 11 bases not matched to a gene; V was cut back by 2 bases and J by 4 bases.

This clone was seen only once. V usage is TRBV4-1 and J usage is TRBJ2-5, with 7 bases matching TRBD2. Losses at the gene ends were 0 bases for V and 5 bases for J; bases not matched to a gene: 12. The CDR3 is made up of 17 amino acids. Per the germline V gene, CDR1 is MGHRA and CDR2 is YSYEKL. CDR3 in amino acids: CASSQDPKIGGRETQYF. CDR3 coding DNA: TGCGCCAGCAGCCAAGATCCCAAGATCGGGGGGAGGGAGACCCAGTACTTC.

This clone was seen just once. V and J are TRBV2 and TRBJ1-4; the D gene is possibly TRBD1 (6 bases). The germline V gene encodes CDR1 SNHLY and CDR2 FYNNEI. The ends were cut back, 0 bases at V and 0 bases at J, with 20 bases in the middle. This CDR3 comprises 20 residues. CDR3 DNA: TGTGCCAGCAGTGAAGCCGGGACAAGGCATGAATGGGCAACTAATGAAAAACTGTTTTTT. Amino acids: CASSEAGTRHEWATNEKLFF.

The genes are TRBV11-2 and TRBJ1-2; D ambiguous. Trimming took off 6 bases at V and 4 bases at J, with 18 bases between the two ends. The CDR3 extends over 15 amino acids. Germline CDR1 reads SGHAT; CDR2 reads FQNNGV. The CDR3: CASSPAGGSAYGYTF. For the CDR3, the DNA is TGTGCCAGCAGTCCTGCGGGAGGGAGTGCCTATGGCTACACCTTC.

The chain recombines TRBV5-4 with TRBJ1-2; possibly TRBD1 for D (6 bases). Trimming cost V 4 bases and J 1 base, with 8 bases left between them. CDR3 length: 13 residues. In germline, CDR1 is SGHNT, CDR2 YYREEE (reference sequence). CDR3 nucleotides: TGTGCCAGCAGCCCGGACAGTAACTATGGCTACACCTTC. Amino acid sequence: CASSPDSNYGYTF.

This clone was seen only once. J is TRBJ2-3 and V is TRBV5-1, with 8 bases aligning to TRBD2. Germline V CDR1 and CDR2: SGHRS, YFSETQ. The CDR3 extends over 15 amino acids. The V and J ends lost 4 bases and 2 bases, in that order; junction bases with no gene match: 6. The CDR3 DNA is TGCGCCAGCAGCATGACGGGGGGGCCCACAGATACGCAGTATTTT. Protein sequence: CASSMTGGPTDTQYF.

The genes are TRBV7-9 and TRBJ1-2; 9 bases line up with TRBD1. This CDR3 is 13 amino acids long. Germline V lookup: CDR1 SEHNR, CDR2 FQNEAQ (reference sequence). J lost 6 bases, V lost 3 bases, and 2 bases had no gene match. CDR3 region: CASSLGQGDGYTF. In DNA, the CDR3 is TGTGCCAGCAGCTTGGGACAGGGCGATGGCTACACCTTC. Supplemented by reference TRBV7-9 and TRBJ1-2, the full variable domain reads DTGVSQNPRHKITKRGQNVTFRCDPISEHNRLYWYRQTLGQGPEFLTYFQNEAQLEKSRLLSDRFSAERPKGSFSTLEIQRTEQGDSAMYLCASSLGQGDGYTFGSGTRLTVV.

The chain is built from TRBV11-2 and TRBJ2-7, with D perhaps TRBD2 (5 bases). This CDR3 region has 15 residues. In germline, CDR1 is SGHAT, CDR2 FQNNGV. V was shortened by 1 base and J by 1 base, with 11 bases between the two germline ends. CDR3 amino acids: CASSLGFGLSYEQYF. The CDR3 coding sequence is TGTGCCAGCAGCTTAGGCTTCGGACTGTCCTACGAGCAGTACTTC.

This clone came up once. This chain joins TRBV6-6 and TRBJ2-7, with TRBD2 matching 8 bases. Germline V gene sequence: CDR1 MNHNY, CDR2 SVGAGI (reference sequence). The CDR3 sequence is 14 residues long. Trimming cost V 6 bases and J 5 bases; bases outside gene matches: 9. In DNA form, the CDR3 reads TGTGCCAGCAGGGGGCCGGGGACTAGGAACGAGCAGTACTTC. It specifies CASRGPGTRNEQYF.

V and J are TRBV5-3 and TRBJ2-6; 8 bases agree with TRBD1. TRBV5-3 carries the ORF label, with uncertain function. Germline trimming cut 4 bases from V and 0 bases from J; bases unmatched to any gene: 15. The CDR3 covers 20 residues. The CDR3 region has the DNA TGTGCCAGAAGCAGCGGACAGGGAGGCGCAGGAATCTCTGGGGCCAACGTCCTGACTTTC. It translates to CARSSGQGGAGISGANVLTF.

CDR3 loop: CASSQGGGQYF. The CDR3 DNA reads as TGCGCCAGCAGCCAAGGCGGTGGGCAGTACTTC. The chain links TRBV4-1 to TRBJ2-7; D ambiguous. This CDR3 comprises 11 residues. Looked up from germline, CDR1 is MGHRA and CDR2 is YSYEKL. With 1 base removed from V and 9 bases from J, the gap between germline ends came to 7 bases.

This clone was counted only a few times. One end of the junction does not line up with germline, which may come from a read error. The CDR3 region is CSSSPLSYGYTF. In DNA, the CDR3 is TGTTCCAGCAGCCCCCTGTCCTATGGCTACACCTTC. V is TRBV7-9 and J is TRBJ1-2, with D unresolved. The germline gives CDR1 SEHNR, CDR2 FQNEAQ (reference sequence). The CDR3 is made up of 12 amino acids. The full variable domain, in which reference TRBV7-9 and TRBJ1-2 provide the parts outside the CDR3, is DTGVSQNPRHKITKRGQNVTFRCDPISEHNRLYWYRQTLGQGPEFLTYFQNEAQLEKSRLLSDRFSAERPKGSFSTLEIQRTEQGDSAMYLCSSSPLSYGYTFGSGTRLTVV.

The chain has TRBV19 and TRBJ2-2, with TRBD2 matching over 9 bases. Germline assignment: CDR1 LNHDA and CDR2 SQIVND (reference sequence). V gave up 1 base and J gave up 5 bases; unmatched junction bases: 2. The CDR3 loop spans 15 amino acids. The CDR3 is CASSIVTSGTGELFF. In DNA form, the CDR3 reads TGTGCCAGTAGTATAGTTACTAGCGGGACCGGGGAGCTGTTTTTT.